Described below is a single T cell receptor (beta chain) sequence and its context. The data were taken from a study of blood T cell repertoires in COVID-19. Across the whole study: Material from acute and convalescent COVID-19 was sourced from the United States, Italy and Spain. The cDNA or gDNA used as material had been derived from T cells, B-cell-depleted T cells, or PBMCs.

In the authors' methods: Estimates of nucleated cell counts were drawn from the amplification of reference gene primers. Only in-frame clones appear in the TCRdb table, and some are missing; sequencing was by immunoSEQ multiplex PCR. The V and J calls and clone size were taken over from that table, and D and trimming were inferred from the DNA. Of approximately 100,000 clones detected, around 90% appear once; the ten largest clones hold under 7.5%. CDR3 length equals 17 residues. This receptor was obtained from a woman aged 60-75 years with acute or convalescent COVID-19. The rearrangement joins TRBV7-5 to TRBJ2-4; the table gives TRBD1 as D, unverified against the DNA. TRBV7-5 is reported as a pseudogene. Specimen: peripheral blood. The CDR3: CARSLAGQGLAKNIQYF. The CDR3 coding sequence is TGTGCCAGAAGCTTAGCGGGACAGGGGCTAGCCAAAAACATTCAGTACTTC.